This is a list of T cell receptor beta chains from one sample in a study of T-cell memory formation after mild COVID-19. TCRdb independently ran MiXCR on the 5' RACE reads; one entry per CDR3 protein. The sample carries roughly 130,000 distinct CDR3 sequences, over 15% recorded once. Sequenced sample: PBMCs or a T cell subset sorted from them (not recorded which). The receptors stem from a man between 18 and 35 years old who had mild COVID-19 (a few samples of this study predate the infection). Cell type and time point are not known. The CDR3 runs from the conserved cysteine through the conserved F or W. The D gene is left open where the match is weak. Not every row has a clone size; where given, it reads once, few, many or a size class.

j_call: TRBJ1-4
clone_size: -
d_call: TRBD1
v_call: TRBV19
cdr3_nt: TGTGCCAGTAGTATTCTCGGGACAGGAAATGAAAAACTGTTTTTT
cdr3_aa: CASSILGTGNEKLFF

j_call: TRBJ1-4
clone_size: -
d_call: -
v_call: TRBV5-1
cdr3_nt: TGCGCCAGCAGTCGGGGGACTACTAATGAAAAACTGTTTTTT
cdr3_aa: CASSRGTTNEKLFF

j_call: TRBJ1-5
clone_size: -
d_call: TRBD1
v_call: TRBV24-1
cdr3_nt: TGTGCCACCCGGGGTGGCGGGACAGGCAATCAGCCCCAGCATTTT
cdr3_aa: CATRGGGTGNQPQHF

j_call: TRBJ1-1
clone_size: -
d_call: -
v_call: TRBV6-2/TRBV6-3
cdr3_nt: TGTGCCAGCAGTTACCGGGGGCGAAGAACTGAAGCTTTCTTT
cdr3_aa: CASSYRGRRTEAFF

j_call: TRBJ2-5
clone_size: -
d_call: -
v_call: TRBV29-1
cdr3_nt: TGCAGCGTGGGGATGGGGGACTGGTACCAAGAGACCCAGTACTTC
cdr3_aa: CSVGMGDWYQETQYF

j_call: TRBJ2-4
clone_size: few
d_call: TRBD1
v_call: TRBV4-2
cdr3_nt: TGTGCCAGCAGCCAAGATAGGGGACAGAGAGGGAACATTCAGTACTTC
cdr3_aa: CASSQDRGQRGNIQYF

j_call: TRBJ2-4
clone_size: many
d_call: -
v_call: TRBV7-6
cdr3_nt: TGTGCCAGCAGCTTAGAGCCAGGGGGGACCAAAAACATTCAGTACTTC
cdr3_aa: CASSLEPGGTKNIQYF

j_call: TRBJ1-5
clone_size: -
d_call: -
v_call: TRBV27
cdr3_nt: TGTGCCAGCAGTTTGGGCGGAACAAATCAGCCCCAGCATTTT
cdr3_aa: CASSLGGTNQPQHF

j_call: TRBJ2-3
clone_size: many
d_call: -
v_call: TRBV6-5
cdr3_nt: TGTGCCAGCAGTTACCGAACAGGTAGCACAGATACGCAGTATTTT
cdr3_aa: CASSYRTGSTDTQYF

j_call: TRBJ2-1
clone_size: -
d_call: -
v_call: TRBV4-2
cdr3_nt: TGTGCCAGCAGCCAAGAGGCTAGCTCCTACAATGAGCAGTTCTTC
cdr3_aa: CASSQEASSYNEQFF

j_call: TRBJ2-1
clone_size: -
d_call: TRBD2
v_call: TRBV5-6
cdr3_nt: TGTGCCAGCAGCTTGGAGCGGGAAGGTGAGCAGTTCTTC
cdr3_aa: CASSLEREGEQFF

j_call: TRBJ2-7
clone_size: few
d_call: -
v_call: TRBV18
cdr3_nt: TGTGCCAGCTCACCAGTTGTAGGGACCTACGAGCAGTACTTC
cdr3_aa: CASSPVVGTYEQYF

j_call: TRBJ1-6
clone_size: few
d_call: -
v_call: TRBV9
cdr3_nt: TGTGCCAGCAGCGTAGGGGACGGTAATTCACCCCTCCACTTT
cdr3_aa: CASSVGDGNSPLHF

j_call: TRBJ2-7
clone_size: few
d_call: TRBD1
v_call: TRBV6-6
cdr3_nt: TGTGCCAGCAATCGGGCGGGGACCGGGACAGGGAAAACCTACGAGCAGTACTTC
cdr3_aa: CASNRAGTGTGKTYEQYF

j_call: TRBJ1-2
clone_size: -
d_call: -
v_call: TRBV7-2
cdr3_nt: TGTGCCAGCAGCTTAGGTGTAGGGGGAATCTATGGCTACACCTTC
cdr3_aa: CASSLGVGGIYGYTF

j_call: TRBJ2-1
clone_size: -
d_call: -
v_call: TRBV29-1
cdr3_nt: TGCAGCGTGGACTCCCCCAATGAGCAGTTCTTC
cdr3_aa: CSVDSPNEQFF

j_call: TRBJ2-5
clone_size: few
d_call: TRBD1
v_call: TRBV5-4
cdr3_nt: TGTGCCAGCGGCAACGACAGGGAAGAGACCCAGTACTTC
cdr3_aa: CASGNDREETQYF

j_call: TRBJ2-1
clone_size: -
d_call: TRBD1
v_call: TRBV7-3
cdr3_nt: TGTGCCAGCAGCGCGGACAGGGGCCACAATGAGCAGTTCTTC
cdr3_aa: CASSADRGHNEQFF

j_call: TRBJ1-1
clone_size: few
d_call: -
v_call: TRBV12-3/TRBV12-4
cdr3_nt: TGTGCCAGCAGTTTCCAGGGGCTGGACACTGAAGCTTTCTTT
cdr3_aa: CASSFQGLDTEAFF

j_call: TRBJ1-1
clone_size: -
d_call: -
v_call: TRBV6-5
cdr3_nt: TGTGCCAGCAGTTACTCTCCTTTGGGGGACACTGAAGCTTTCTTT
cdr3_aa: CASSYSPLGDTEAFF

j_call: TRBJ2-7
clone_size: -
d_call: -
v_call: TRBV5-1
cdr3_nt: TGCGCCAGCAGCCCGATAGGGGGACACGAGCAGTACTTC
cdr3_aa: CASSPIGGHEQYF

j_call: TRBJ2-5
clone_size: few
d_call: TRBD2
v_call: TRBV5-1
cdr3_nt: TGCGCCAGCAGCTCGACTAGCGGTGCGGAGACCCAGTACTTC
cdr3_aa: CASSSTSGAETQYF

j_call: TRBJ2-3
clone_size: -
d_call: -
v_call: TRBV4-1
cdr3_nt: TGCGCCAGCAGCCTCGGGACCTCCGGTACGCAGTATTTT
cdr3_aa: CASSLGTSGTQYF

j_call: TRBJ1-2
clone_size: -
d_call: -
v_call: TRBV7-2
cdr3_nt: TGTGCCAGCAGCTTAGCGAGGGTCTTGAGTAACTATGGCTACACCTTC
cdr3_aa: CASSLARVLSNYGYTF

j_call: TRBJ1-6
clone_size: few
d_call: TRBD1
v_call: TRBV2
cdr3_nt: TGTGCCAGCAGTGAAGCCAGGGGGATCTATAATTCACCCCTCCACTTT
cdr3_aa: CASSEARGIYNSPLHF

j_call: TRBJ2-7
clone_size: -
d_call: TRBD1
v_call: TRBV5-4
cdr3_nt: TGTGCCAGCAGCTTGGATCCAGGGGGCCACTCTATTTACGAGCAGTACTTC
cdr3_aa: CASSLDPGGHSIYEQYF

j_call: TRBJ1-6
clone_size: -
d_call: TRBD1
v_call: TRBV20-1
cdr3_nt: TGCAGTGCCAGTACAGGGGGGCTCGTTGGTAATTCACCCCTCCACTTT
cdr3_aa: CSASTGGLVGNSPLHF

j_call: TRBJ1-6
clone_size: -
d_call: -
v_call: TRBV25-1
cdr3_nt: TGTGCCAGCAGTGAGGGGAATTCACCCCTCCACTTT
cdr3_aa: CASSEGNSPLHF

j_call: TRBJ2-7
clone_size: few
d_call: -
v_call: TRBV4-1
cdr3_nt: TGCGCCAGCAGCCAAGTGGTACACGGGAGCTCCTACGAGCAGTACTTC
cdr3_aa: CASSQVVHGSSYEQYF

j_call: TRBJ2-3
clone_size: -
d_call: TRBD2
v_call: TRBV3-1
cdr3_nt: TGTGCCAGCAGCCGCCCACTGACTAGCGGGGGGGAGGCCGTCCATTATTTT
cdr3_aa: CASSRPLTSGGEAVHYF

j_call: TRBJ1-2
clone_size: many
d_call: TRBD1
v_call: TRBV7-9
cdr3_nt: TGTGCCAGCAGCTTAGCAGGGGGCAATGGCTACACCTTC
cdr3_aa: CASSLAGGNGYTF

j_call: TRBJ1-3
clone_size: -
d_call: -
v_call: TRBV2
cdr3_nt: TGTGCCAGACTACAGGGCTCTGGAAACACCATATATTTT
cdr3_aa: CARLQGSGNTIYF

j_call: TRBJ2-1
clone_size: -
d_call: -
v_call: TRBV5-1
cdr3_nt: TGCGCCAGCAGCTTGGCATCCCCGGGGAATGAGCAGTTCTTC
cdr3_aa: CASSLASPGNEQFF

j_call: TRBJ1-6
clone_size: few
d_call: TRBD1
v_call: TRBV5-1
cdr3_nt: TGCGCCAGCAGCTCCGGGACAGGGCCCCCGGCCCTCCACTTT
cdr3_aa: CASSSGTGPPALHF

j_call: TRBJ1-1
clone_size: few
d_call: -
v_call: TRBV7-2
cdr3_nt: TGTGCCAGCAGCGCAGACATGAACACTGAAGCTTTCTTT
cdr3_aa: CASSADMNTEAFF

j_call: TRBJ2-7
clone_size: many
d_call: -
v_call: TRBV4-3
cdr3_nt: TGCGCCAGCAGCCAAGATTGGACGAACTACGAGCAGTACTTC
cdr3_aa: CASSQDWTNYEQYF

j_call: TRBJ1-5
clone_size: few
d_call: -
v_call: TRBV5-5
cdr3_nt: TGTGCCAGCAGCTTGCCACGGGACAATCAGCCCCAGCATTTT
cdr3_aa: CASSLPRDNQPQHF

j_call: TRBJ1-5
clone_size: few
d_call: -
v_call: TRBV10-3
cdr3_nt: TGTGCCATCAGTGGAGGTTATAGCAATCAGCCCCAGCATTTT
cdr3_aa: CAISGGYSNQPQHF

j_call: TRBJ2-7
clone_size: -
d_call: -
v_call: TRBV12-3/TRBV12-4
cdr3_nt: TGTGCCAGCAGGAGGGGGGCGGGCGAGCAGTACTTC
cdr3_aa: CASRRGAGEQYF

j_call: TRBJ1-2
clone_size: many
d_call: TRBD1
v_call: TRBV7-2
cdr3_nt: TGTGCCAGCAGCTTGGACAGGCGGGCTGGCTACACCTTC
cdr3_aa: CASSLDRRAGYTF

j_call: TRBJ2-6
clone_size: few
d_call: TRBD1
v_call: TRBV4-3
cdr3_nt: TGCGCCAGCAGCCAAGGAGGGGCGAGGGGGCCGGGAGGGGCCAACGTCCTGACTTTC
cdr3_aa: CASSQGGARGPGGANVLTF

j_call: TRBJ2-2
clone_size: many
d_call: TRBD1
v_call: TRBV5-6
cdr3_nt: TGTGCCAGCAGCCAATGGGACAGACATACCGGGGAGCTGTTTTTT
cdr3_aa: CASSQWDRHTGELFF

j_call: TRBJ1-6
clone_size: -
d_call: TRBD1
v_call: TRBV6-6
cdr3_nt: TGTGCCAGCAGTTCACAGGGGGCGGAAAATTCACCCCTCCACTTT
cdr3_aa: CASSSQGAENSPLHF

j_call: TRBJ1-2
clone_size: few
d_call: TRBD1
v_call: TRBV5-1
cdr3_nt: TGCGCCAGCAGCGGCAACCCAGGGGGAGCTAACTATGGCTACACCTTC
cdr3_aa: CASSGNPGGANYGYTF

j_call: TRBJ2-3
clone_size: few
d_call: TRBD1
v_call: TRBV18
cdr3_nt: TGTGCCAGCTCACGACAGGGCGTGGACACAGATACGCAGTATTTT
cdr3_aa: CASSRQGVDTDTQYF